The 27 T cell receptor beta chains presented below share a single source sample, sequenced in a study of blood T cells in healthy people across ages. The authors ran a second PCR of about 7 to 11 cycles using a sample-barcoded 5' primer and a J-beta primer mix. MiXCR, applied by TCRdb to the 5' RACE reads, yields one record per CDR3 protein. The sample shows 1 million to 1.2 million distinct CDR3 sequences, 35% to 40% of them seen only once. The source material was blood. These receptors were taken from a young man in good health.

This clonotype was found a few times. V usage is TRBV12-3 or TRBV12-4 and J usage is TRBJ2-2; D is unclear. The germline V and J ends were trimmed by 5 bases and 2 bases, with 12 bases remaining between them. This CDR3 contains 15 residues. The CDR3 reads CASSPVAGNTGELFF. The DNA for the CDR3 is TGTGCCAGCAGTCCGGTGGCTGGAAACACCGGGGAGCTGTTTTTT.

This clonotype is a singleton in its sample. V and J are TRBV20-1 and TRBJ2-1, with D perhaps matching TRBD1 (5 bases). The CDR3 consists of 14 residues. In germline, CDR1 is DFQATT, CDR2 SNEGSKA (reference sequence). Trimming pared 0 bases from V and 12 bases from J, leaving 18 bases between. The CDR3 coding sequence is TGCAGTGCTAGAGATGCCGTGGCCCCTCAGGGGCAGTTCTTC. This sequence encodes CSARDAVAPQGQFF.

V and J are TRBV9 and TRBJ1-1, with D uncertain. Trimming removed 3 bases from V and 0 bases from J, with 12 bases in between. Germline V gene lookup returns CDR1 SGDLS and CDR2 YYNGEE. This CDR3 is 15 amino acids long. Here the CDR3 reads CASSAHGSMNTEAFF. DNA of the CDR3: TGTGCCAGCAGCGCTCATGGGTCGATGAACACTGAAGCTTTCTTT.

This clonotype has just a few counts. The chain employs TRBV12-3 or TRBV12-4 and TRBJ1-2; 7 bases map to TRBD1. This CDR3 has 14 amino acids. J gave up 7 bases and V 3 bases, and 8 bases lay outside the gene matches. CDR3: CASSFQGGNSGYTF. The CDR3 region has the DNA TGTGCCAGCAGTTTTCAGGGGGGTAATAGTGGCTACACCTTC.

The rearrangement joins TRBV5-1 to TRBJ2-1; D unclear. V lost 4 bases, J lost 6 bases, and 11 bases lay in between. Germline-derived CDR1 and CDR2 are SGHRS and YFSETQ. The CDR3 has 13 amino acids. CDR3 residues: CASSVNLVNEQFF. The CDR3 DNA sequence: TGCGCCAGCAGCGTGAACCTAGTCAATGAGCAGTTCTTC.

Turning to this clonotype: The junction and the germline gene differ at one end; a read error may be behind it. V is TRBV7-8 and J is TRBJ1-5, with TRBD1 matching 8 bases. The CDR3 contains 13 residues. Germline V gene data show CDR1 as SGHVS and CDR2 as FQNEAQ. CDR3 region: CASSLDRDQPRHF. The CDR3 region has the DNA TGTGCCAGCAGCTTGGACAGGGACCAGCCCCGGCATTTT.

The chain uses TRBV5-6 and TRBJ2-7; D perhaps matches TRBD2 (6 bases). In germline, CDR1 is SGHDT, CDR2 YYEEEE. The CDR3 sequence is 15 residues long. Trimming removed 6 bases at V and 7 bases at J, with 23 bases between. CDR3 nucleotide sequence: TGTGCCAGCATACGGCGGCGGACTATTTACAATGAGCAGTACTTC. Protein product: CASIRRRTIYNEQYF.

The rearrangement links TRBV20-1 to TRBJ1-5, with TRBD1 matching over 9 bases. The V gene end was trimmed by 3 bases and the J gene end by 5 bases; junction bases not matched to a gene: 8. The CDR3 sequence is 15 residues long. The germline gives CDR1 DFQATT, CDR2 SNEGSKA (reference sequence). The DNA of the CDR3 is TGCAGTGCTAGTGTGGGACAGGGATCCTATCAGCCCCAGCATTTT. Its protein product is CSASVGQGSYQPQHF.

The V and J genes are TRBV24-1 and TRBJ2-3, with TRBD2 as a possible D gene (7 bases). Germline lookup yields CDR1 KGHDR and CDR2 SFDVKD. The CDR3 is 16 amino acids. Trimming left V 3 bases short and J 5 bases short, with 17 bases between. CDR3 amino acids: CATSDTGGLFEDTQYF. CDR3 in DNA: TGTGCCACCAGTGATACGGGGGGCCTTTTTGAAGATACGCAGTATTTT.

On this clonotype itself: It may be a read error: a sequence one base away is much more abundant. This chain connects TRBV5-1 to TRBJ2-3; possibly TRBD1 for D (6 bases). In germline, CDR1 is SGHRS, CDR2 YFSETQ. There are 15 residues in the CDR3. The CDR3 sequence is CAGSTATGYTDTQYF. The DNA of the CDR3 is TGCGCCGGCAGCACGGCGACAGGATACACAGATACGCAGTATTTT.

The rearrangement links TRBV7-2 to TRBJ1-2, with D unresolved. Trimming cost V 1 base and J 5 bases, with 8 bases left between them. The CDR3 totals 13 residues. Germline assignment: CDR1 SGHTA and CDR2 FQGNSA. CDR3 in DNA: TGTGCCAGCAGCTTAGACACCTTATATGGCTACACCTTC. Translation: CASSLDTLYGYTF.

This clonotype was counted a single time. The chain joins TRBV6-2 or TRBV6-3 to TRBJ2-6; no reliable D call. V was clipped by 7 bases and J by 4 bases, with 17 bases between them. Looked up from germline, CDR1 is MNHEY and CDR2 is SVGEGT. CDR3 size: 16 residues. The CDR3 protein is CASIPPKGSGANVLTF. The CDR3 nucleotides are TGTGCCAGCATCCCCCCAAAGGGTTCGGGGGCCAACGTCCTGACTTTC.

V and J are TRBV12-3 or TRBV12-4 and TRBJ1-3; no clear D. V was pared by 8 bases and J by 4 bases, with 6 bases between. This CDR3 region has 11 residues. The CDR3 here is CASGSGNTIYF. The CDR3 DNA sequence: TGTGCCAGCGGTTCCGGAAACACCATATATTTT.

This chain connects TRBV6-5 to TRBJ2-5, with D possibly TRBD1 on 5 matching bases. Germline V gene sequence: CDR1 MNHEY, CDR2 SVGAGI. The CDR3 is made up of 15 amino acids. The V gene lost 3 bases and the J gene lost 5 bases, with 16 bases spanning the gap. Here the CDR3 DNA reads TGTGCCAGCAGTTATTCCAGGGAAAAAGGGGAGACCCAGTACTTC. Amino acids: CASSYSREKGETQYF.

This clonotype was observed a few times. The rearrangement joins TRBV6-6 to TRBJ2-3; perhaps TRBD1 as D (6 bases). The CDR3 runs to 12 residues. In germline, CDR1 is MNHNY, CDR2 SVGAGI (reference sequence). Trimming took off 5 bases at V and 7 bases at J, with 10 bases between the two ends. DNA for the CDR3: TGTGCCAGCAGTAAACAGGGAAATACGCAGTATTTT. It translates to CASSKQGNTQYF.

The chain couples TRBV6-6 to TRBJ1-4; unclear D gene. This CDR3 is 15 amino acids long. Trimming left V 0 bases short and J 0 bases short, with 5 bases between. The V gene's germline CDR1 is MNHNY and CDR2 SVGAGI (reference sequence). CDR3 in amino acids: CASSYSRTTNEKLFF. The CDR3 DNA reads TGTGCCAGCAGTTACTCGAGGACAACTAATGAAAAACTGTTTTTT.

This clonotype was seen a handful of times. V is TRBV20-1 and J is TRBJ1-1, with TRBD1 matching over 9 bases. J was trimmed by 8 bases and V by 5 bases; bases with no gene match: 6. Germline CDR1 reads DFQATT; CDR2 reads SNEGSKA (reference sequence). CDR3 size: 12 residues. In nucleotides, the CDR3 is TGCAGTGCTTCCACAGGGGGCGGCGAAGCTTTCTTT. Translated: CSASTGGGEAFF.

The chain couples TRBV5-1 to TRBJ2-3; 12 bases match TRBD2. The CDR3 loop spans 19 amino acids. Unmatched junction bases numbered 10, after V lost 1 base and J lost 1 base. Germline V lookup: CDR1 SGHRS, CDR2 YFSETQ. The CDR3 DNA follows: TGCGCCAGCAGCTTGTCGGGGACTAGCGGGTCAGGCGGCACAGATACGCAGTATTTT. Translation gives CASSLSGTSGSGGTDTQYF.

This clonotype was observed a few times. The V call is TRBV28, the J call TRBJ2-3; TRBD1 matches 9 bases. Looked up from germline, CDR1 is MDHEN and CDR2 is SYDVKM. Trimming cost V 6 bases and J 2 bases; bases outside gene matches: 15. The CDR3 runs to 18 residues. CDR3 loop: CASSPTNAWDRATDTQYF. CDR3 DNA sequence: TGTGCCAGCAGCCCAACAAACGCTTGGGACAGGGCCACAGATACGCAGTATTTT.

V usage is TRBV7-2 and J usage is TRBJ2-2; 9 bases align to TRBD2. The CDR3 is 16 residues long. Looked up from germline, CDR1 is SGHTA and CDR2 is FQGNSA. The V gene end was trimmed by 0 bases and the J gene end by 3 bases; junction bases not matched to a gene: 2. CDR3 amino acids: CASSLAAGGDTGELFF. The CDR3 nucleotides are TGTGCCAGCAGCTTAGCGGCGGGGGGGGACACCGGGGAGCTGTTTTTT.

The DNA for the CDR3 is TGTGCCAGTTCCCCAGGGGCACTAGCGGGGCCTCAGGTCACAGATACGCAGTATTTT. Its protein product is CASSPGALAGPQVTDTQYF. The chain uses TRBV12-3 or TRBV12-4 and TRBJ2-3, with 10 bases fitting TRBD2. V lost 9 bases, J lost 2 bases, and 20 bases stayed unmatched. This CDR3 comprises 19 residues.

This chain links TRBV10-3 with TRBJ2-5; the match to TRBD2 covers 9 bases. The CDR3 runs 15 residues. Germline CDR1 is ENHRY and CDR2 is SYGVKD. V was pared by 2 bases and J by 11 bases, with 12 bases of the junction left unmatched. The CDR3 reads CAISEASGTHNEQYF. The CDR3 bases are TGTGCCATCAGTGAGGCTAGCGGGACTCACAATGAGCAGTACTTC.

The chain combines TRBV7-8 with TRBJ2-7; 8 nucleotides agree with TRBD2. The CDR3 runs 14 residues. Trimming removed 5 bases from V and 5 bases from J; junction bases left unmatched: 8. In germline, CDR1 is SGHVS, CDR2 FQNEAQ. CDR3 in DNA: TGTGCCAGCAGCGCGCGGGGGGCTTTCAACGAGCAGTACTTC. Its translation is CASSARGAFNEQYF.

The CDR3 DNA is TGCGCCAGCAGCCAAGTTGGGTTCTCAAACACAGATACGCAGTATTTT. It specifies CASSQVGFSNTDTQYF. The chain uses TRBV4-3 and TRBJ2-3; no firm D call. Germline V CDR1 and CDR2: LGHNA, YSLEER. This CDR3 comprises 16 residues. Trimming took off 1 base at V and 2 bases at J, with 13 bases between the two ends.

The table lists this clonotype with a few counts. The chain combines TRBV14 with TRBJ2-3, with D unclear. Trimming pared 0 bases from V and 7 bases from J, leaving 11 bases between. The CDR3 has 14 residues. The germline CDR1 and CDR2 sequences are SGHDN and FVKESK. This chain's CDR3 is CASSQDRWGYTQYF. DNA for the CDR3: TGTGCCAGCAGCCAAGATCGATGGGGATATACGCAGTATTTT.

The V gene is TRBV20-1, the J gene TRBJ2-1, with 14 bases lining up with TRBD2. The V gene end was trimmed by 6 bases and the J gene end by 2 bases; junction bases not matched to a gene: 9. The CDR3 spans 17 residues. Germline values: CDR1 DFQATT, CDR2 SNEGSKA (reference sequence). CDR3 bases: TGCAGTGCAGATGGTCCGGGACTAGCGGGGGCCTACAATGAGCAGTTCTTC. As protein: CSADGPGLAGAYNEQFF.

Only a few counts were recorded for this clonotype. The V gene is TRBV4-3, the J gene TRBJ2-1; D uncertain. This CDR3 has 16 amino acids. CDR1 is LGHNA, CDR2 YSLEER, per germline. V lost 0 bases, J lost 7 bases, and 16 bases lay in between. The CDR3 bases are TGCGCCAGCAGCCAAGATTCGGCCACCCCTGCAAATGAGCAGTTCTTC. It yields the protein CASSQDSATPANEQFF.